This T cell receptor (beta chain) was captured in a study of T cells in Graves' hyperthyroidism and ophthalmopathy. Exclusion of patients followed from uncontrolled infection, other autoimmune disease, pregnancy or lactation. Trimming cost V 6 bases and J 0 bases; bases outside gene matches: 13. In germline, CDR1 is SNHLY, CDR2 FYNNEI. The CDR3 runs to 17 residues. It was RNA transcripts that yielded the amplified TCR beta CDR3 regions. Primed by the HTBI set, a first-round RT-PCR was run on the TCR CDR3. In TCRdb, the multiplex PCR reads were re-called with MiXCR into one record per CDR3 protein. Among 480,000 or so distinct CDR3 sequences, 40% to 50% were seen once, and the ten largest hold about two fifths. This clonotype was observed once.

The receptor was isolated from an adult woman with Graves' disease, either hyperthyroidism or ophthalmopathy (not recorded which). Specimen: peripheral blood or thyroid tissue (not recorded which). The chain employs TRBV2 and TRBJ2-7, with 8 nucleotides matching TRBD2. The DNA of the CDR3 is TGTGCCAGCAGCCGGTTTGATAGCGGGGAGAGCTCCTACGAGCAGTACTTC. It is translated as CASSRFDSGESSYEQYF.